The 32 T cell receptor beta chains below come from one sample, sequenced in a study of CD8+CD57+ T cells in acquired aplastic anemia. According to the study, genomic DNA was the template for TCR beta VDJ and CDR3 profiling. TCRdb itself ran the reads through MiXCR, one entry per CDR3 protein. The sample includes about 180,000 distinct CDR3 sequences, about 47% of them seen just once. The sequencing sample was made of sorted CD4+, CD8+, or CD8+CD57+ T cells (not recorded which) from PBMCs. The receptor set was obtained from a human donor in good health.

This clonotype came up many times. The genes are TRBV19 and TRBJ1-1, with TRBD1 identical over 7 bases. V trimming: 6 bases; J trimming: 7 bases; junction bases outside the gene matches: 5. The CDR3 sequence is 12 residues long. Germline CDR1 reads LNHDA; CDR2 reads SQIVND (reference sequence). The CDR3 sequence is CASRPGQLEAFF. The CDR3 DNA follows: TGTGCCAGTAGACCGGGACAGCTTGAAGCTTTCTTT.

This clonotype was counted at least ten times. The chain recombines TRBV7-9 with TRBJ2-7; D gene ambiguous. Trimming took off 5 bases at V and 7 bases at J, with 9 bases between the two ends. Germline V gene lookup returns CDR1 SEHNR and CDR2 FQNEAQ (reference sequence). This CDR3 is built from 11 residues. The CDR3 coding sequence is TGTGCCAGCAGCCGCCAGGCAGAGCAGTACTTC. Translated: CASSRQAEQYF.

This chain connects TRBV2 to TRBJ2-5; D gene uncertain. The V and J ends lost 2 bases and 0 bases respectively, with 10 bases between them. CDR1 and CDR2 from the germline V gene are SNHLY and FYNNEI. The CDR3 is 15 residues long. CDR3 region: CASSEWKGYQETQYF. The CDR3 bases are TGTGCCAGCAGTGAATGGAAAGGATACCAAGAGACCCAGTACTTC. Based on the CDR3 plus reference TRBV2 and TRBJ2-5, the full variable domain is EPEVTQTPSHQVTQMGQEVILRCVPISNHLYFYWYRQILGQKVEFLVSFYNNEISEKSEIFDDQFSVERPDGSNFTLKIRSTKLEDSAMYFCASSEWKGYQETQYFGPGTRLLVL.

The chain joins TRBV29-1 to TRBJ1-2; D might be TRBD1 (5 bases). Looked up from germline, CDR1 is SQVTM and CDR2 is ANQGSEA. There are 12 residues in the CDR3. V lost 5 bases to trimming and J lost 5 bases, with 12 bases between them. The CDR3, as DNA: TGCAGCGTTAGAGAGGGGCGATATGGCTACACCTTC. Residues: CSVREGRYGYTF.

The CDR3: CASSLVGEAGPYGYTF. CDR3 in DNA: TGTGCCAGCAGCTTGGTTGGGGAGGCAGGGCCCTATGGCTACACCTTC. This chain uses TRBV7-8 with TRBJ1-2; D may be TRBD1 (5 bases). The CDR3 is 16 residues long. V was shortened by 3 bases and J by 4 bases, with 18 bases between the two germline ends. The germline V gene has CDR1 SGHVS and CDR2 FQNEAQ.

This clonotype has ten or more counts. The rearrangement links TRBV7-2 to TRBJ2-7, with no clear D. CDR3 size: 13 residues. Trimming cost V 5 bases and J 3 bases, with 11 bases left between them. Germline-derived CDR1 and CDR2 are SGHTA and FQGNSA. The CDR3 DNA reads TGTGCCAGCAGCCCCACTGAAGTCTACGAGCAGTACTTC. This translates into CASSPTEVYEQYF.

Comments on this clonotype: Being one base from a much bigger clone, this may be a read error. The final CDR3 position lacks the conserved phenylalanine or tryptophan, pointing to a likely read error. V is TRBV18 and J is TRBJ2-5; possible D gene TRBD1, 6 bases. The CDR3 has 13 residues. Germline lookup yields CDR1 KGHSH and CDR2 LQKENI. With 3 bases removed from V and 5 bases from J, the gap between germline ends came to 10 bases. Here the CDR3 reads CASSPGQRETQYS. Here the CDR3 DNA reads TGTGCCAGCTCACCTGGACAGCGGGAGACCCAGTACTCC.

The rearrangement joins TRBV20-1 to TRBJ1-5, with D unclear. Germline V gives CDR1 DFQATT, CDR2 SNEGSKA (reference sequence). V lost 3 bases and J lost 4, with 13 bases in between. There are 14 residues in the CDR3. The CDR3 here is CSASPTAINQPQHF. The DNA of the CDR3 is TGCAGTGCTAGTCCCACAGCCATTAATCAGCCCCAGCATTTT.

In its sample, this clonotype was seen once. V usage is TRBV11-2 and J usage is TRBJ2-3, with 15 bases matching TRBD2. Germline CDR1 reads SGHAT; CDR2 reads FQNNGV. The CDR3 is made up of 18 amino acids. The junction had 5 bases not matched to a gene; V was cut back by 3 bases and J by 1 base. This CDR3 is CASSFWTSGRGGTDTQYF. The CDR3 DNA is TGTGCCAGCAGCTTCTGGACTAGCGGGAGGGGGGGCACAGATACGCAGTATTTT.

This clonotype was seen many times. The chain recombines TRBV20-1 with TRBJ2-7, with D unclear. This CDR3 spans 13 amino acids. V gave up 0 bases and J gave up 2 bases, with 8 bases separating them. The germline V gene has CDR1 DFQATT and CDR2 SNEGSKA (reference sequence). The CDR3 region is CSARDTAAYEQYF. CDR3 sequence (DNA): TGCAGTGCTAGAGATACGGCGGCCTACGAGCAGTACTTC.

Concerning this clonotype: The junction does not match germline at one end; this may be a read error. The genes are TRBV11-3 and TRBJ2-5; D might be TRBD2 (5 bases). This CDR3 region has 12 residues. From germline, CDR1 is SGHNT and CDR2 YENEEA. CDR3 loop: CASSRRRGKVVF. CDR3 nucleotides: TGTGCCAGCAGCCGACGTCGGGGTAAAGTAGTCTTC.

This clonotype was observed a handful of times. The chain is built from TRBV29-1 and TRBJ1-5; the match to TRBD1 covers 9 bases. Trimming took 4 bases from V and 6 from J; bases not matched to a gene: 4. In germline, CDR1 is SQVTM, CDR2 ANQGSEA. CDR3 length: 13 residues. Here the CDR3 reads CSVGQGEGQPQHF. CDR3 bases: TGCAGCGTTGGACAGGGGGAAGGTCAGCCCCAGCATTTT.

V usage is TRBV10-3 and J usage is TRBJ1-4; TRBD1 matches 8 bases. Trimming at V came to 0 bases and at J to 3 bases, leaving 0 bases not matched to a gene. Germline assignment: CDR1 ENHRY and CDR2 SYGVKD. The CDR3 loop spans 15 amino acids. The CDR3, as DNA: TGTGCCATCAGTGAGTCGACAGGGGCTAATGAAAAACTGTTTTTT. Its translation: CAISESTGANEKLFF.

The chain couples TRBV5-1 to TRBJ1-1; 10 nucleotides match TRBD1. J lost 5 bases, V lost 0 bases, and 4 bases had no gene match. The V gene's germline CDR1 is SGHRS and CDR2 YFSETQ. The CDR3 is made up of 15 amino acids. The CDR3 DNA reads TGCGCCAGCAGCTTGGGACAGGGGGCTTGGACTGAAGCTTTCTTT. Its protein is CASSLGQGAWTEAFF.

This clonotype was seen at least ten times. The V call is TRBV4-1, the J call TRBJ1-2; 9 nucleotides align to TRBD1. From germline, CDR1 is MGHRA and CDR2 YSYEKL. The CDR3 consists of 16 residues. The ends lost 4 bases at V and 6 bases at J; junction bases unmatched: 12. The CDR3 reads CASSRGQGPGYHGYTF. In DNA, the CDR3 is TGCGCCAGCAGCCGGGGACAGGGCCCGGGGTATCATGGCTACACCTTC.

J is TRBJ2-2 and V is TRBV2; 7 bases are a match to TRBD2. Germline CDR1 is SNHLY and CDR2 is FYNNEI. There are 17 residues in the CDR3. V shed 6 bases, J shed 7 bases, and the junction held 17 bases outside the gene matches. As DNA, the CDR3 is TGTGCCAGCAGAGATTCAACGGGAGGAGGCCAGTACGGGGAGCTGTTTTTT. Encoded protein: CASRDSTGGGQYGELFF.

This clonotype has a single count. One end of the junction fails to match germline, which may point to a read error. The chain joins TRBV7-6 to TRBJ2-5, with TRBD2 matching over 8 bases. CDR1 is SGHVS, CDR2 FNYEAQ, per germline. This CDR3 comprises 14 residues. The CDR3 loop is CASSVAGWKETQYF. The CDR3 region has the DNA TGTGCCAGCAGCGTAGCGGGGTGGAAAGAGACCCAGTACTTC.

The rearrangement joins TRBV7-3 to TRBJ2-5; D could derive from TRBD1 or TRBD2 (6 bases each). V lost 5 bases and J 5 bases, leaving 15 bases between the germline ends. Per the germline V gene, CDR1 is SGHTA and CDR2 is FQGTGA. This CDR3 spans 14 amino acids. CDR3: CASSPEGGWETQYF. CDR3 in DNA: TGTGCCAGCAGCCCAGAGGGGGGATGGGAGACCCAGTACTTC. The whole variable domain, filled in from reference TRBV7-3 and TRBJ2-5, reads GAGVSQTPSNKVTEKGKYVELRCDPISGHTALYWYRQSLGQGPEFLIYFQGTGAADDSGLPNDRFFAVRPEGSVSTLKIQRTERGDSAVYLCASSPEGGWETQYFGPGTRLLVL.

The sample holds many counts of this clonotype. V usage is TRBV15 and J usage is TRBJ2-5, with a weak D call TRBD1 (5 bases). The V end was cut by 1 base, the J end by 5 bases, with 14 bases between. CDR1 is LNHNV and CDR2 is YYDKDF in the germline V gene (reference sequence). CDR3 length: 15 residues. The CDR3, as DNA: TGTGCCACCAGCAGAGGGCGGCAGGGCTTGGAGACCCAGTACTTC. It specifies CATSRGRQGLETQYF. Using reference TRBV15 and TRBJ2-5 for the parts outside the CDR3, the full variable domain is DAMVIQNPRYQVTQFGKPVTLSCSQTLNHNVMYWYQQKSSQAPKLLFHYYDKDFNNEADTPDNFQSRRPNTSFCFLDIRSPGLGDTAMYLCATSRGRQGLETQYFGPGTRLLVL.

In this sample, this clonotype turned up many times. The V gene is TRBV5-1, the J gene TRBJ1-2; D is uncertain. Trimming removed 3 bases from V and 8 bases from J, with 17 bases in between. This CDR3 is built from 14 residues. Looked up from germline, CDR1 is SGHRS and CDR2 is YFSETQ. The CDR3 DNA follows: TGCGCCAGCAGCTCCACTCTTTTTGAAGGGGGCTACACCTTC. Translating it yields CASSSTLFEGGYTF.

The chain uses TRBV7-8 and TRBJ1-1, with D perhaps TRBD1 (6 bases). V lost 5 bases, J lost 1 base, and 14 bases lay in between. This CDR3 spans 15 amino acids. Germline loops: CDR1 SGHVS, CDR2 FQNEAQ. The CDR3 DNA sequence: TGTGCCAGCAGCGCCCGGGGGCGCGAGAACACTGAAGCTTTCTTT. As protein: CASSARGRENTEAFF.

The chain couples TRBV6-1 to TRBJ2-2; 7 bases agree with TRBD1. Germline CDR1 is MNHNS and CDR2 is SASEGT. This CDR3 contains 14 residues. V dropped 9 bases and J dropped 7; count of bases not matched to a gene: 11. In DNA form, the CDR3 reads TGTGCCAGTCGGCTACAGGGGCGAGGCGGGGAGCTGTTTTTT. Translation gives CASRLQGRGGELFF.

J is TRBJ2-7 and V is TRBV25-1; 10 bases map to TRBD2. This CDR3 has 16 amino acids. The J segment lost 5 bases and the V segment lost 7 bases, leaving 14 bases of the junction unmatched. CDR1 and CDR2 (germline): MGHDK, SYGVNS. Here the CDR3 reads CASKPGRSGRADEQYF. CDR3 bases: TGTGCCAGCAAACCCGGTCGGAGCGGGAGGGCCGACGAGCAGTACTTC.

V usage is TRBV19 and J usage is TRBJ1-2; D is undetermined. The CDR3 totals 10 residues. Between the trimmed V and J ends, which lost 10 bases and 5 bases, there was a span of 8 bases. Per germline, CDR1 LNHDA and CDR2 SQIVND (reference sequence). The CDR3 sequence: CATMGYGYTF. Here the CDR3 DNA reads TGTGCCACCATGGGTTATGGCTACACCTTC.

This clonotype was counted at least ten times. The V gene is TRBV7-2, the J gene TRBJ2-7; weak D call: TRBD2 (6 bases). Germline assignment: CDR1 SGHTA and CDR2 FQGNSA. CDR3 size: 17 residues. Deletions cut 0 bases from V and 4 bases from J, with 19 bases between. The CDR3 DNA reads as TGTGCCAGCAGCTTAGCGTCGTCGGCGGGATCCGTTTACGAGCAGTACTTC. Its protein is CASSLASSAGSVYEQYF.

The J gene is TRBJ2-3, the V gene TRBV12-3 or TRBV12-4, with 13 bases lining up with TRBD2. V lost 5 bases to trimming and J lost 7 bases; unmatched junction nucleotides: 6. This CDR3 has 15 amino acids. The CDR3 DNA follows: TGTGCCAGCAGTCCCACTAGCGGGGGGGCGAATACGCAGTATTTT. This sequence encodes CASSPTSGGANTQYF.

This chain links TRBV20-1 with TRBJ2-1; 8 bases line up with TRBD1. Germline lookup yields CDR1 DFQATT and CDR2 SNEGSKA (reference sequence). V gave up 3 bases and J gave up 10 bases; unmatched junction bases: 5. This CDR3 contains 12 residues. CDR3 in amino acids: CSARAGGAEQFF. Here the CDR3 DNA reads TGCAGTGCTAGGGCAGGGGGCGCCGAGCAGTTCTTC.

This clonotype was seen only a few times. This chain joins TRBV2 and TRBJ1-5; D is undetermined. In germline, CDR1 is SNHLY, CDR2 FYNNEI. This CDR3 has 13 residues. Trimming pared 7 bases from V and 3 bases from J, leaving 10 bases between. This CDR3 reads CASTTTTNQPQHF. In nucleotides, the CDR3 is TGTGCCAGCACCACAACAACCAATCAGCCCCAGCATTTT.

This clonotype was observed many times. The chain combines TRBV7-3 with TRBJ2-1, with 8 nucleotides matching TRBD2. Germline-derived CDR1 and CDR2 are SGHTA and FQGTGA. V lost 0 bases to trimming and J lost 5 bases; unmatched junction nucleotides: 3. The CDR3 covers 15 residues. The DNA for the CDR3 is TGTGCCAGCAGCTTAACGGCACTAGCGGACAATGAGCAGTTCTTC. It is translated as CASSLTALADNEQFF.

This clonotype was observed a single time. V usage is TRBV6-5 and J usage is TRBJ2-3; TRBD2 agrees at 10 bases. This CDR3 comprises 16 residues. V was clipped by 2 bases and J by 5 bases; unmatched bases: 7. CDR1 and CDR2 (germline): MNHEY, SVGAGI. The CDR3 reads CASSYTTSGRKDTQYF. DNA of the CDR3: TGTGCCAGCAGTTACACGACTAGCGGGCGGAAAGATACGCAGTATTTT.

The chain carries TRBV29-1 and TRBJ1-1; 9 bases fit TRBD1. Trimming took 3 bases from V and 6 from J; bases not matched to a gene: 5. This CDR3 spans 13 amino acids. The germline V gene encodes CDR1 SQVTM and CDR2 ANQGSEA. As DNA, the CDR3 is TGCAGCGTTGACCCCAGACAGGGGGCTGAAGCTTTCTTT. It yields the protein CSVDPRQGAEAFF.

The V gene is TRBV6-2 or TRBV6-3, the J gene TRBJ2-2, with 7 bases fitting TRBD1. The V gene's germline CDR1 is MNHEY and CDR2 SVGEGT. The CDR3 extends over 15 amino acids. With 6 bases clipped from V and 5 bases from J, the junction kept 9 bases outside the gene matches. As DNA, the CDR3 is TGTGCCAGCAGACGATACAGGGGCGGAACCGGGGAGCTGTTTTTT. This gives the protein CASRRYRGGTGELFF.